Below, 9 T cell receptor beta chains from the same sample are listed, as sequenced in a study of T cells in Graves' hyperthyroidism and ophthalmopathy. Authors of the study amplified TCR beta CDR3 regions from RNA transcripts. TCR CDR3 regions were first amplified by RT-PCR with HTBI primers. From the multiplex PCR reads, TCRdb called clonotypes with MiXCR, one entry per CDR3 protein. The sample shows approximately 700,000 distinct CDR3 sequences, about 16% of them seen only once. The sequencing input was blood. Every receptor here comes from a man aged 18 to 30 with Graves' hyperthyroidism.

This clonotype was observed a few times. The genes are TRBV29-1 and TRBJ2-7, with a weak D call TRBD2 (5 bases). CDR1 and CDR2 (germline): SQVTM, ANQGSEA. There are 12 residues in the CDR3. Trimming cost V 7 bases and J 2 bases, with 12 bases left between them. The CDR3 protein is CSGRTSAYEQYF. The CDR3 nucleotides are TGCAGCGGCAGAACTAGTGCCTACGAGCAGTACTTC.

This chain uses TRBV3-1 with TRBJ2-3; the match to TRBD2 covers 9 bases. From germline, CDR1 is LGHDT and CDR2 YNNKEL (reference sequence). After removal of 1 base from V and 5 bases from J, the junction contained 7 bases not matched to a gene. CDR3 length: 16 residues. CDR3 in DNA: TGTGCCAGCAGCCAAGGGCAGCGGGAGGTCGTAGATACGCAGTATTTT. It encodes CASSQGQREVVDTQYF.

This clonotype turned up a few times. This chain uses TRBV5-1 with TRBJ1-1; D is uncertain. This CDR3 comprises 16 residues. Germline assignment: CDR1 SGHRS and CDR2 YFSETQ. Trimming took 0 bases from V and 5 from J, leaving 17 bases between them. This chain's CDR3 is CASSLALSGSGTEAFF. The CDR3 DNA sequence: TGCGCCAGCAGCTTGGCCCTCAGTGGGAGTGGAACTGAAGCTTTCTTT.

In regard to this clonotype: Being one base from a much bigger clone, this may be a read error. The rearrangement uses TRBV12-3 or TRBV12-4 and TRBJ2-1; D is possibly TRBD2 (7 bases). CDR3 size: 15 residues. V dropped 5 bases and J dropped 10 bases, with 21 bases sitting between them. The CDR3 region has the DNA TGTGCCAGCAGTCTCGCCCGACGGGGGGCGCACGAGCAGTTCTTC. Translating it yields CASSLARRGAHEQFF.

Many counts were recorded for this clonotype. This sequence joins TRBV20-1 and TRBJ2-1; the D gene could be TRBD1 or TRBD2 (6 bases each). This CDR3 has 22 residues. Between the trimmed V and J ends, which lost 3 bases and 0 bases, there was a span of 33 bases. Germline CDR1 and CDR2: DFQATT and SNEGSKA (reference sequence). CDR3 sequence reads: CSARRDKEGRLGGLSSYNEQFF. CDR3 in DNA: TGCAGTGCTAGGCGGGACAAAGAAGGTAGACTAGGGGGTTTAAGCTCCTACAATGAGCAGTTCTTC.

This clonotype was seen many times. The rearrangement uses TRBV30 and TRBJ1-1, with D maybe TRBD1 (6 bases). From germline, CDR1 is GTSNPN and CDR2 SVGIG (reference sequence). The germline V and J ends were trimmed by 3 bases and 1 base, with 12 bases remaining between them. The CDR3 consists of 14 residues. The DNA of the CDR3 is TGTGCCTGGAGGCCGGGACATTCGAACACTGAAGCTTTCTTT. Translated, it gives CAWRPGHSNTEAFF.

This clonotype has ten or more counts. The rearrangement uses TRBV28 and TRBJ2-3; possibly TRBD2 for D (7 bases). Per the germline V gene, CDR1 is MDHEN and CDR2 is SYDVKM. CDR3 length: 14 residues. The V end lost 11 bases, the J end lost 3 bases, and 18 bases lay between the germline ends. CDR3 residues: CAGKAGEGTDTQYF. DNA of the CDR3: TGTGCCGGAAAGGCAGGGGAGGGTACAGATACGCAGTATTTT.

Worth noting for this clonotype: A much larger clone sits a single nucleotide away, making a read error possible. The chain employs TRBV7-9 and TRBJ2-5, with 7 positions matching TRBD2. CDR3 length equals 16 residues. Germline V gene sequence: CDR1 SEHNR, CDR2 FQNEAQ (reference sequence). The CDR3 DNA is TGTGCCTGCAGCTTAGCCGTGGGGAGGGCTCAAGAGACCCAGTACTTC. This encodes CACSLAVGRAQETQYF. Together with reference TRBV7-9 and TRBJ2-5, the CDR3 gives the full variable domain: DTGVSQNPRHKITKRGQNVTFRCDPISEHNRLYWYRQTLGQGPEFLTYFQNEAQLEKSRLLSDRFSAERPKGSFSTLEIQRTEQGDSAMYLCACSLAVGRAQETQYFGPGTRLLVL.

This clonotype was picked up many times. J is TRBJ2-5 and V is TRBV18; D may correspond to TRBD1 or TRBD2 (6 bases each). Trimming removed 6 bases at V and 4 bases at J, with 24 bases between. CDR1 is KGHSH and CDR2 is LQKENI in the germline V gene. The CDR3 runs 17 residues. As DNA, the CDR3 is TGTGCCAGCTCCCTCAATCAGGGGCGACTAGGTCGAGAGACCCAGTACTTC. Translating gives CASSLNQGRLGRETQYF.